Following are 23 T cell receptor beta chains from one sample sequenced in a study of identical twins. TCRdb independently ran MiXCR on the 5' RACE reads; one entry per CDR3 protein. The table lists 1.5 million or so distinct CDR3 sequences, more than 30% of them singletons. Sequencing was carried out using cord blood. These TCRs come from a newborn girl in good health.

This CDR3 is CASSSPRQNTEAFF. CDR3 bases: TGTGCCAGCAGCTCCCCCCGACAGAACACTGAAGCTTTCTTT. This sequence joins TRBV7-9 and TRBJ1-1; D unclear. Germline values: CDR1 SEHNR, CDR2 FQNEAQ (reference sequence). This CDR3 contains 14 residues. Trimming took off 4 bases at V and 1 base at J, with 10 bases between the two ends.

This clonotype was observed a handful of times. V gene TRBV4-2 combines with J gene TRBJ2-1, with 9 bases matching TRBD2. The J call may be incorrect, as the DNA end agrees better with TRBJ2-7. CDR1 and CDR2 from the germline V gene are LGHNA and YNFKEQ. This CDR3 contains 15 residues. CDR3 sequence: CASSQVLAGNNEQYF. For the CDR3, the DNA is TGTGCCAGCAGCCAAGTTCTAGCGGGGAACAATGAGCAGTACTTC.

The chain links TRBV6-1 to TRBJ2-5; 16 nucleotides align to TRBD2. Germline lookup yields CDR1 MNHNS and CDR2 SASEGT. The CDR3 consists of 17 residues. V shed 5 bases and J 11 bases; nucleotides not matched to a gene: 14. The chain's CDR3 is CASSPVGTSGRESEQYF. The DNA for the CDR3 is TGTGCCAGCAGTCCCGTAGGGACTAGCGGGAGGGAGTCTGAGCAGTACTTC.

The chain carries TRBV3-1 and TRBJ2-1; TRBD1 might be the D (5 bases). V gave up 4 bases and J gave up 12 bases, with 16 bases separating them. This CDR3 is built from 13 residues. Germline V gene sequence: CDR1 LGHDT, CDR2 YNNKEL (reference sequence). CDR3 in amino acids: CASSPGQGGVQFF. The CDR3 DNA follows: TGTGCCAGCAGCCCCGGGCAGGGTGGCGTGCAGTTCTTC.

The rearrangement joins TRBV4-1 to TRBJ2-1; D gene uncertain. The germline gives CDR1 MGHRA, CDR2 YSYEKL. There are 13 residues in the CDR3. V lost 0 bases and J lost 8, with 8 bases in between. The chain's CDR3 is CASSQDSGDEQFF. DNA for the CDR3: TGCGCCAGCAGCCAAGATAGTGGGGATGAGCAGTTCTTC.

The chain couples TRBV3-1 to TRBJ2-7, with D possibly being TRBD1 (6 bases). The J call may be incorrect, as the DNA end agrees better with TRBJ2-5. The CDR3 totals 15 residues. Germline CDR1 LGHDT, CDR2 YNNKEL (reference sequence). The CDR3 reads CASSQFATGRETQYF. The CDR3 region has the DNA TGTGCCAGCAGCCAATTTGCAACAGGGAGAGAGACCCAGTACTTC.

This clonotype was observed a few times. CDR3 in DNA: TGTGCCAGCAGCTTTCCAGCCTATGGCTACACCTTC. It codes for CASSFPAYGYTF. The J gene is TRBJ1-2, the V gene TRBV7-9; no firm D call. CDR3 size: 12 residues. V lost 3 bases, J lost 4 bases, and 6 bases lay in between. Per the germline V gene, CDR1 is SEHNR and CDR2 is FQNEAQ (reference sequence).

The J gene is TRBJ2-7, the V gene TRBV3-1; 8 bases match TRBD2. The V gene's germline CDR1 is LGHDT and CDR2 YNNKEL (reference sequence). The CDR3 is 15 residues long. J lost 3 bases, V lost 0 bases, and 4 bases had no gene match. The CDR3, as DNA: TGTGCCAGCAGCCAAGATTTACTAGCGGTCTACGAGCAGTACTTC. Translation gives CASSQDLLAVYEQYF.

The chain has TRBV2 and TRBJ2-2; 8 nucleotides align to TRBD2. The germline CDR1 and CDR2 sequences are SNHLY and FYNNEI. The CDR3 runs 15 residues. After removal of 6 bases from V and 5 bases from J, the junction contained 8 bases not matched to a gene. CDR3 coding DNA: TGTGCCAGCAGGGGTGCGGGAGGAGGGACCGGGGAGCTGTTTTTT. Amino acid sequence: CASRGAGGGTGELFF.

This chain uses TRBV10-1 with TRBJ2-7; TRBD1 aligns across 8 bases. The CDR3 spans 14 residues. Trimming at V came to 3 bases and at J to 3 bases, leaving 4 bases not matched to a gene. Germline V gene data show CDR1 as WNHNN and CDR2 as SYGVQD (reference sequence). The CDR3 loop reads CASSDRGQGYEQYF. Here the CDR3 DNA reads TGCGCCAGCAGTGACAGGGGGCAAGGCTACGAGCAGTACTTC.

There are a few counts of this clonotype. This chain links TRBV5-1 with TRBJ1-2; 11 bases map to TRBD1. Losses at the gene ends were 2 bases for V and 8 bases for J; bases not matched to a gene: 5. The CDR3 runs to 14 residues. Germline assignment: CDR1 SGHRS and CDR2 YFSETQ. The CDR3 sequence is CASSFGQGARGYTF. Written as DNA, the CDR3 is TGCGCCAGCAGCTTTGGACAGGGGGCGCGCGGCTACACCTTC.

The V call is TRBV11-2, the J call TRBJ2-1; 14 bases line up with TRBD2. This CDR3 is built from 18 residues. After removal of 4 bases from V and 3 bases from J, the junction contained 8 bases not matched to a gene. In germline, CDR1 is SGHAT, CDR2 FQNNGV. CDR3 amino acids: CASSSTRLAGGLYNEQFF. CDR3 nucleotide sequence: TGTGCCAGCAGCTCGACCCGACTAGCGGGGGGGCTCTACAATGAGCAGTTCTTC.

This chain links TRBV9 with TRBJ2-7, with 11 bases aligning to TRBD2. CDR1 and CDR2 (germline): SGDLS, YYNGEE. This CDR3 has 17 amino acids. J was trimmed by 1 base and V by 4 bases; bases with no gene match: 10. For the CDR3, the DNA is TGTGCCAGCAGCCCGAGACTCCTAGCGGGAGGTTCCTACGAGCAGTACTTC. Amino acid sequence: CASSPRLLAGGSYEQYF.

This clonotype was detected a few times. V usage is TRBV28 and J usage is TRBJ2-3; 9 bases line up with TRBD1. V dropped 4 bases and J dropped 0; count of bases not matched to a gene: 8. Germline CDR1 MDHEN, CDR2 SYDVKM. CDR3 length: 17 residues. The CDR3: CASSSPGTGYSTDTQYF. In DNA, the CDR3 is TGTGCCAGCAGTTCCCCCGGGACAGGGTATAGCACAGATACGCAGTATTTT.

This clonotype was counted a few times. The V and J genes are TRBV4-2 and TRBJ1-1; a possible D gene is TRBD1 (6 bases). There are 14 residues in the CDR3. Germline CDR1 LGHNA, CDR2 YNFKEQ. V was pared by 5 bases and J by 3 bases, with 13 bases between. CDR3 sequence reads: CASSSTGLYTEAFF. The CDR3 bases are TGTGCCAGCAGCTCGACAGGTTTGTACACTGAAGCTTTCTTT.

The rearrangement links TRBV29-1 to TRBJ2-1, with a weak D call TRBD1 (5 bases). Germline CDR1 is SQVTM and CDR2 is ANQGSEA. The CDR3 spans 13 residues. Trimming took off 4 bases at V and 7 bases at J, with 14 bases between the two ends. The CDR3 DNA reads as TGCAGCGTTGGATGGCAGGGTCGGAATGAGCAGTTCTTC. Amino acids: CSVGWQGRNEQFF.

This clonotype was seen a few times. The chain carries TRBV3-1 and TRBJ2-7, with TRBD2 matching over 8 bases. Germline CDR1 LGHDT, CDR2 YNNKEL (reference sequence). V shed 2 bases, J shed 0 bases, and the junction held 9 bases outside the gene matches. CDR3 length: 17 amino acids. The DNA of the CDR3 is TGTGCCAGCAGCCAACACGGGGGGGTAGCTTACTCCTACGAGCAGTACTTC. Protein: CASSQHGGVAYSYEQYF.

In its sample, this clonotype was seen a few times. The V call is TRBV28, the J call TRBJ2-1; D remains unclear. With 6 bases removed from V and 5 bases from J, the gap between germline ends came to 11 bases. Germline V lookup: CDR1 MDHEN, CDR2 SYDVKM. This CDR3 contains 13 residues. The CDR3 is CASSIRTDNEQFF. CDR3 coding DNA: TGTGCCAGCAGCATTAGGACGGACAATGAGCAGTTCTTC.

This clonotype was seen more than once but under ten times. For the CDR3, the DNA is TGTGCCAGCAGTTCTTACAGGGGCGCTATCGAGCAGTACTTC. Amino acids: CASSSYRGAIEQYF. The V gene is TRBV27, the J gene TRBJ2-7; 7 nucleotides align to TRBD1. Per germline, CDR1 MNHEY and CDR2 SMNVEV (reference sequence). The CDR3 is made up of 14 amino acids. With 4 bases clipped from V and 6 bases from J, the junction kept 9 bases outside the gene matches.

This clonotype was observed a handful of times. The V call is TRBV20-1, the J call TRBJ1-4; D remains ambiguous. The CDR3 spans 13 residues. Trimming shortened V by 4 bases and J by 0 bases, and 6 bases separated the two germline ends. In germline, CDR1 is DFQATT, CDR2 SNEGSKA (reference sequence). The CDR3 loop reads CSAKRATNEKLFF. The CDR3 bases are TGCAGTGCTAAGCGGGCAACTAATGAAAAACTGTTTTTT.

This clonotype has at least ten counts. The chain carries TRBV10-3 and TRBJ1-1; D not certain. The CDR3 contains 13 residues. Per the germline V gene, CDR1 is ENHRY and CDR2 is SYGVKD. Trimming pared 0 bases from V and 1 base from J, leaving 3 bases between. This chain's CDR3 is CAISESGNTEAFF. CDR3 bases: TGTGCCATCAGTGAGTCAGGGAACACTGAAGCTTTCTTT.

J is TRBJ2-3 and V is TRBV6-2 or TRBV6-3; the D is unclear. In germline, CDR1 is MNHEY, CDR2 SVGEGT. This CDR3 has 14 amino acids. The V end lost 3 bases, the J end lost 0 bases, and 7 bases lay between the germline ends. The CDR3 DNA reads TGTGCCAGCAGTTATTACGGGAGCACAGATACGCAGTATTTT. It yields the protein CASSYYGSTDTQYF.

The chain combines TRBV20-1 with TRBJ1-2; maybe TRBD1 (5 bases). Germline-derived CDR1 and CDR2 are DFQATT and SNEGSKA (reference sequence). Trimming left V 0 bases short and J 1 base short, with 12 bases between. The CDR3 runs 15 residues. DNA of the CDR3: TGCAGTGCTAGAGATTTGGGGGGACTTAACTATGGCTACACCTTC. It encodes CSARDLGGLNYGYTF.